The 17 T cell receptor beta chains below were found in one sample sequenced in a study of CD8 T cells in Susac syndrome. Reverse transcription of roughly 0.45 to 1 ug RNA was performed with random hexamers. TCRdb processed the immunoSEQ multiplex PCR reads anew with MiXCR; each CDR3 protein has one entry. This table has roughly 250,000 distinct CDR3 sequences, about 96% appearing once. Specimen: CD4+ T cells from PBMCs. The receptors here all came from a human donor with Susac syndrome.

This sequence joins TRBV5-1 and TRBJ2-1; the match to TRBD2 covers 8 bases. The V segment lost 4 bases and the J segment 3 bases; nucleotides outside the gene matches: 9. The CDR3 consists of 16 residues. Per the germline V gene, CDR1 is SGHRS and CDR2 is YFSETQ. The CDR3 sequence is CASSEGVAGSYNEQFF. CDR3 DNA sequence: TGCGCCAGCAGCGAGGGAGTAGCGGGGAGCTACAATGAGCAGTTCTTC.

J is TRBJ1-5 and V is TRBV23-1, with 9 bases matching TRBD1. TRBV23-1 is an ORF, and what it does is uncertain. The CDR3 has 15 residues. Trimming removed 3 bases from V and 7 bases from J; junction bases left unmatched: 7. CDR3 region: CASSQPDRGYQPQHF. The CDR3 nucleotides are TGCGCCAGCAGTCAGCCGGACAGGGGTTACCAGCCCCAGCATTTT.

The chain carries TRBV9 and TRBJ2-5; D not certain. Germline CDR1 is SGDLS and CDR2 is YYNGEE. With 3 bases removed from V and 5 bases from J, the gap between germline ends came to 11 bases. This CDR3 spans 13 amino acids. The CDR3 DNA reads as TGTGCCAGCAGCGACGGACCGTGGGAGACCCAGTACTTC. This encodes CASSDGPWETQYF.

The CDR3 DNA reads as TGTGCCTGGAGCGGCGGACTAGCGGGAGGGCAGTTCTTC. Its translation: CAWSGGLAGGQFF. The genes are TRBV30 and TRBJ2-1; TRBD2 agrees at 14 bases. Germline V gene sequence: CDR1 GTSNPN, CDR2 SVGIG (reference sequence). The CDR3 has 13 amino acids. Germline trimming cut 3 bases from V and 12 bases from J; bases unmatched to any gene: 4.

This clonotype was recorded once. The chain uses TRBV25-1 and TRBJ2-7; D call uncertain. Germline V gene data show CDR1 as MGHDK and CDR2 as SYGVNS. Deletions cut 6 bases from V and 4 bases from J, with 13 bases between. CDR3 length: 13 amino acids. CDR3 DNA sequence: TGTGCCAGCAGCCTCCCGGTTGGTTACGAGCAGTACTTC. Encoded protein: CASSLPVGYEQYF.

This clonotype has just one count. This chain uses TRBV2 with TRBJ2-5; possibly TRBD1 or TRBD2 for D (5 bases each). CDR1 and CDR2 from the germline V gene are SNHLY and FYNNEI. The CDR3 consists of 13 residues. V lost 3 bases and J lost 5, with 10 bases in between. CDR3: CASSEAGTETQYF. CDR3 coding DNA: TGTGCCAGCAGTGAGGCAGGGACCGAGACCCAGTACTTC.

V gene TRBV29-1 combines with J gene TRBJ2-1, with D hard to call. The V and J ends lost 4 bases and 0 bases respectively, with 13 bases between them. The germline V gene has CDR1 SQVTM and CDR2 ANQGSEA. The CDR3 sequence is 15 residues long. CDR3 bases: TGCAGCGTTGGTTTTTGGCGGCACTCCTACAATGAGCAGTTCTTC. As protein: CSVGFWRHSYNEQFF.

CDR3 DNA sequence: TGTGCCTGGGTGGGGGACCGAAGGAACACTGAAGCTTTCTTT. It specifies CAWVGDRRNTEAFF. The chain recombines TRBV30 with TRBJ1-1; D is perhaps TRBD1 (5 bases). Germline CDR1 GTSNPN, CDR2 SVGIG (reference sequence). The CDR3 contains 14 residues. Trimming cost V 5 bases and J 1 base, with 14 bases left between them.

The gene calls are TRBV5-1 and TRBJ2-1, with 13 bases fitting TRBD2. CDR1 is SGHRS and CDR2 is YFSETQ in the germline V gene. The CDR3 has 14 residues. The J segment lost 11 bases and the V segment lost 2 bases, leaving 4 bases of the junction unmatched. The CDR3 bases are TGCGCCAGCAGCTTTGGGACTAGCGGGAATCAGCAGTTCTTC. The encoded protein is CASSFGTSGNQQFF. Looking up the rest from reference TRBV5-1 and TRBJ2-1 gives the full variable domain: KAGVTQTPRYLIKTRGQQVTLSCSPISGHRSVSWYQQTPGQGLQFLFEYFSETQRNKGNFPGRFSGRQFSNSRSEMNVSTLELGDSALYLCASSFGTSGNQQFFGPGTRLTVL.

Only one count was recorded for this clonotype. V usage is TRBV18 and J usage is TRBJ1-5; 7 bases agree with TRBD1. Trimming cost V 5 bases and J 7 bases; bases outside gene matches: 11. Germline assignment: CDR1 KGHSH and CDR2 LQKENI. CDR3 length equals 15 residues. This CDR3 is CASSYLGQVDQPQHF. The CDR3 nucleotides are TGTGCCAGCTCATACCTAGGACAGGTAGACCAGCCCCAGCATTTT.

V is TRBV20-1 and J is TRBJ1-2, with 8 bases fitting TRBD1. The germline gives CDR1 DFQATT, CDR2 SNEGSKA (reference sequence). Germline trimming cut 0 bases from V and 3 bases from J; bases unmatched to any gene: 3. The CDR3 is made up of 14 amino acids. The CDR3 loop is CSAREDRADYGYTF. The DNA of the CDR3 is TGCAGTGCTAGAGAGGACAGGGCGGACTATGGCTACACCTTC.

V gene TRBV7-3 combines with J gene TRBJ1-6; no reliable D call. This CDR3 has 14 amino acids. The V end was cut by 0 bases, the J end by 15 bases, with 15 bases between. Germline-derived CDR1 and CDR2 are SGHTA and FQGTGA. The CDR3 here is CASSLTGGGLDLHF. The DNA for the CDR3 is TGTGCCAGCAGCTTAACGGGCGGTGGTTTGGACCTCCACTTT.

Here the CDR3 DNA reads TGTGCCTGGGGACAGAGGGACTATCAGCCCCAGCATTTT. This codes for CAWGQRDYQPQHF. V and J are TRBV30 and TRBJ1-5, with D perhaps TRBD1 (6 bases). V lost 5 bases and J 5 bases, leaving 13 bases between the germline ends. The V gene's germline CDR1 is GTSNPN and CDR2 SVGIG (reference sequence). The CDR3 totals 13 residues.

The J gene is TRBJ1-2, the V gene TRBV20-1; 9 nucleotides agree with TRBD1. The germline gives CDR1 DFQATT, CDR2 SNEGSKA (reference sequence). The J segment lost 6 bases and the V segment lost 0 bases, leaving 2 bases of the junction unmatched. The CDR3 loop spans 13 amino acids. CDR3 sequence reads: CSARETGGHGYTF. CDR3 DNA: TGCAGTGCTAGAGAGACAGGGGGGCATGGCTACACCTTC.

This clonotype was counted between two and nine times. The V call is TRBV30, the J call TRBJ1-1; D call uncertain. The CDR3 is 13 amino acids. V was shortened by 5 bases and J by 4 bases, with 14 bases between the two germline ends. Germline V CDR1 and CDR2: GTSNPN, SVGIG (reference sequence). The CDR3 region has the DNA TGTGCCTGGCGGGAAGGGTGGGGCACTGAAGCTTTCTTT. It encodes CAWREGWGTEAFF. The full variable domain, completed using reference TRBV30 and TRBJ1-1, is SQTIHQWPATLVQPVGSPLSLECTVEGTSNPNLYWYRQAAGRGLQLLFYSVGIGQISSEVPQNLSASRPQDRQFILSSKKLLLSDSGFYLCAWREGWGTEAFFGQGTRLTVV.

The chain is built from TRBV4-1 and TRBJ2-7, with 8 positions matching TRBD1. Unmatched junction bases numbered 11, after V lost 4 bases and J lost 3 bases. CDR3 size: 16 residues. CDR1 and CDR2 from the germline V gene are MGHRA and YSYEKL. The CDR3 loop is CASSPLRRDRNYEQYF. In DNA form, the CDR3 reads TGCGCCAGCAGCCCCCTCCGCCGGGACAGGAACTACGAGCAGTACTTC.

CDR3 nucleotide sequence: TGTGCCAGCAGTTCGCGCCAGGTTGGCCACGAGCAGTACTTC. Its protein is CASSSRQVGHEQYF. This chain uses TRBV12-3 or TRBV12-4 with TRBJ2-7; D gene uncertain. V lost 4 bases to trimming and J lost 5 bases, with 15 bases between them. The CDR3 consists of 14 residues.